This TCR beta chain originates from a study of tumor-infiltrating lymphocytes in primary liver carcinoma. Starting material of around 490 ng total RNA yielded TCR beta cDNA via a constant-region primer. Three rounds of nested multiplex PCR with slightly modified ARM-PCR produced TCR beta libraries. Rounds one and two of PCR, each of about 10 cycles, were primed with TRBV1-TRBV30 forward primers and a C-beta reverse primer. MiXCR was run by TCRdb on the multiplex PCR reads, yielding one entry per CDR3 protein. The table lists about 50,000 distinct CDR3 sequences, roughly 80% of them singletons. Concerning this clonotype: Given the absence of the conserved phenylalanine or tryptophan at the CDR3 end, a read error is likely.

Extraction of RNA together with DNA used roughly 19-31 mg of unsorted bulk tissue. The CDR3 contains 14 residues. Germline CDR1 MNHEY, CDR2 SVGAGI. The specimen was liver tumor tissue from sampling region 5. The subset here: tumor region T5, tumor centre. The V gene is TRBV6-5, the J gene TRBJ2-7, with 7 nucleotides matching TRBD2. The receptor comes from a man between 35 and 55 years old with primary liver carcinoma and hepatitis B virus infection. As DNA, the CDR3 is TGTACCAGCAGTTCAGCGGGACCCTCCTACGAGCAGTACTTA. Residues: CTSSSAGPSYEQYL.